This T cell receptor beta chain was documented in a study of T-cell reconstitution after alpha-beta-depleted transplantation in children. There are 12 residues in the CDR3. V was clipped by 6 bases and J by 4 bases, with 10 bases between them. Looked up from germline, CDR1 is DFQATT and CDR2 is SNEGSKA (reference sequence). Unique molecular identifiers were incorporated into the prepared TCRbeta library. TCRdb recomputed calls from the PCR reads with MiXCR, one row per CDR3 protein. The sample shows about 540,000 distinct CDR3 sequences, about 16% of them seen only once. The sequenced sample was PBMCs from the stem cell graft donor, obtained from the stem cell graft. The receptor was derived from a human donor who donated a stem cell graft to a child with acute lymphoblastic leukemia. The chain combines TRBV20-1 with TRBJ2-1; unclear D gene. For the CDR3, the DNA is TGCAGTGCCCTGTATTCTTACAATGAGCAGTTCTTC. This sequence encodes CSALYSYNEQFF.